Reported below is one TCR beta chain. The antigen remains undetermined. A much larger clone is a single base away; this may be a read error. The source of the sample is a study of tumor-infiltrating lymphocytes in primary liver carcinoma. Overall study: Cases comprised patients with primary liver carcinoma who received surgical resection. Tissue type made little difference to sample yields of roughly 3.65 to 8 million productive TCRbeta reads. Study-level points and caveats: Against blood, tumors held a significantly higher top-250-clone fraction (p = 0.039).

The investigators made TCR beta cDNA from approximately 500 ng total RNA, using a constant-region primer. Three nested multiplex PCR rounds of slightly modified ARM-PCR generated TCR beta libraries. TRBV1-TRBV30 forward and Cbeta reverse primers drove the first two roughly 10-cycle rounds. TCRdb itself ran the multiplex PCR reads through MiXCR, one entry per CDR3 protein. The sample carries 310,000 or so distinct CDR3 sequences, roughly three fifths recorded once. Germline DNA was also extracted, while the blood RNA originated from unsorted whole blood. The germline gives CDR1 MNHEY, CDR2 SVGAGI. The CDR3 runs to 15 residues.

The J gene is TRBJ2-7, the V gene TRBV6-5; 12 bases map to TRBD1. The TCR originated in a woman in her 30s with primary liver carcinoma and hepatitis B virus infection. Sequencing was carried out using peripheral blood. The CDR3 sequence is CAISSRDRGPYEQYF. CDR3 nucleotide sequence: TGTGCCATCAGTTCACGGGACAGGGGGCCTTACGAGCAGTACTTC.